One and the same sample provided the 19 T cell receptor beta chains below, sequenced in a study of regulatory T cells in long-lasting Graves disease (dated by TCRdb to the early 2020s). The time point label corresponds to: newly diagnosed GD, antithyroid drugs for less than 3 months. For both TCR sequencing and RNA sequencing, RNA was extracted from PBMCs using TRIzol. Preparation of the library involved multiplex PCR. Sequencing used an Illumina HiSeq 4000. iRepertoire HTBI primers and Arm-PCR amplification of CDR3 regions were used to construct TCR beta libraries. TCRdb passed the public sequencing reads through fastp at Q25 and MiXCR, retaining productive beta sequences. When rows share a CDR3 protein, they turn into one entry using the most common DNA and genes. This sample holds around 400,000 distinct CDR3 sequences; 15% were observed only once. Roughly 8% of the sample is in the top ten clones.

These data were likewise used in another study, on T cells in Graves' hyperthyroidism and ophthalmopathy.

The sequencing used peripheral blood mononuclear cells (PBMCs), collected at new diagnosis, from a patient treated with antithyroid drugs. These TCRs come from a woman in her thirties or forties with Graves disease. Donor details come from another sample of the same person, matched by shared clones.

The chain uses TRBV6-2 or TRBV6-3 and TRBJ2-7; TRBD2 aligns across 14 bases. In germline, CDR1 is MNHEY, CDR2 SVGEGT. Unmatched junction bases numbered 10, after V lost 5 bases and J lost 7 bases. The CDR3 runs to 16 residues. This CDR3 is CASSKTSGRAPREQYF. CDR3 in DNA: TGTGCCAGCAGTAAGACTAGCGGGAGGGCCCCTAGGGAGCAGTACTTC.

This clonotype was observed a handful of times. The V and J genes are TRBV6-1 and TRBJ1-3, with 8 bases aligning to TRBD1. Germline V lookup: CDR1 MNHNS, CDR2 SASEGT. The CDR3 is 17 amino acids. J lost 4 bases, V lost 0 bases, and 8 bases had no gene match. For the CDR3, the DNA is TGTGCCAGCAGTGAAGCACACCTCTGGACAGGGGGAAACACCATATATTTT. This encodes CASSEAHLWTGGNTIYF.

This clonotype occurred many times. This chain joins TRBV28 and TRBJ2-3, with 8 bases that match TRBD2. CDR1 and CDR2 from the germline V gene are MDHEN and SYDVKM. Trimming took 5 bases from V and 4 from J; bases not matched to a gene: 17. This CDR3 is 18 amino acids long. CDR3 DNA sequence: TGTGCCAGCAGTCCCAGCGGGGCGCGGGAGGTCGAGGCAGATACGCAGTATTTT. Encoded protein: CASSPSGAREVEADTQYF.

This clonotype was counted many times. This rearrangement joins TRBV4-1 to TRBJ2-5; possibly TRBD1 for D (5 bases). The CDR3 runs to 14 residues. The ends were cut back, 4 bases at V and 6 bases at J, with 15 bases in the middle. In germline, CDR1 is MGHRA, CDR2 YSYEKL. CDR3 DNA sequence: TGCGCCAGCAGCCCGAACACAGGAAGCAAGACCCAGTACTTC. Translation gives CASSPNTGSKTQYF.

This clonotype was counted ten times or more. V and J are TRBV24-1 and TRBJ2-2; D is undetermined. The CDR3 sequence is 13 residues long. The V end lost 7 bases, the J end lost 0 bases, and 5 bases lay between the germline ends. The germline gives CDR1 KGHDR, CDR2 SFDVKD. The CDR3 loop reads CATRLPNTGELFF. The CDR3 DNA follows: TGTGCCACCAGGTTACCGAACACCGGGGAGCTGTTTTTT.

This clonotype was recorded many times. The chain combines TRBV28 with TRBJ2-5; no firm D call. V lost 5 bases, J lost 0 bases, and 7 bases lay in between. The CDR3 is made up of 13 amino acids. Germline V CDR1 and CDR2: MDHEN, SYDVKM. The DNA of the CDR3 is TGTGCCAGCAGTCTCCAGGACCAAGAGACCCAGTACTTC. It codes for CASSLQDQETQYF.

This clonotype appeared many times. The CDR3 loop is CASSLYRTSGRAVSYNEQFF. The CDR3 bases are TGTGCCAGCAGTTTATACCGGACTAGCGGGAGGGCGGTCTCCTACAATGAGCAGTTCTTC. The V and J genes are TRBV28 and TRBJ2-1; 15 bases are a match to TRBD2. The CDR3 sequence is 20 residues long. Trimming at V came to 1 base and at J to 0 bases, leaving 7 bases not matched to a gene. CDR1 and CDR2 from the germline V gene are MDHEN and SYDVKM.

This clonotype was seen repeatedly, ten times or more. CDR3 DNA sequence: TGTGCCAGCAGCCGGGGGGGTCAATCGAACACCTACGAGCAGTACTTC. It specifies CASSRGGQSNTYEQYF. J is TRBJ2-7 and V is TRBV5-4; 8 bases fit TRBD2. CDR1 is SGHNT, CDR2 YYREEE, per germline (reference sequence). This CDR3 is 16 amino acids long. J gave up 2 bases and V 4 bases, and 11 bases lay outside the gene matches. The full variable domain, completed using reference TRBV5-4 and TRBJ2-7, is ETGVTQSPTHLIKTRGQQVTLRCSSQSGHNTVSWYQQALGQGPQFIFQYYREEENGRGNFPPRFSGLQFPNYSSELNVNALELDDSALYLCASSRGGQSNTYEQYFGPGTRLTVT.

A few counts support this clonotype. In nucleotides, the CDR3 is TGTGCCAGCAGCTTTGGACTAGCGGGAATCACAGATACGCAGTATTTT. Translated: CASSFGLAGITDTQYF. This sequence joins TRBV9 and TRBJ2-3; 12 positions match TRBD2. The germline gives CDR1 SGDLS, CDR2 YYNGEE. The CDR3 spans 16 residues. The junction had 5 bases not matched to a gene; V was cut back by 4 bases and J by 2 bases.

The sample holds many counts of this clonotype. The CDR3 DNA follows: TGTGCCAGCAGCCGACCCTTCAGGGGGCAGAGATCACCCCTCCACTTT. This sequence encodes CASSRPFRGQRSPLHF. The V and J genes are TRBV7-9 and TRBJ1-6, with 8 bases lining up with TRBD1. Germline assignment: CDR1 SEHNR and CDR2 FQNEAQ (reference sequence). V shed 5 bases, J shed 10 bases, and the junction held 13 bases outside the gene matches. The CDR3 spans 16 residues.

Ten or more counts support this clonotype. V is TRBV11-2 and J is TRBJ1-1; D is unclear. V shed 0 bases and J shed 8 bases, with 10 bases lying between them. Per the germline V gene, CDR1 is SGHAT and CDR2 is FQNNGV. This CDR3 is 13 amino acids long. CDR3 nucleotides: TGTGCCAGCAGCTTAGATTCTGGAGGGGAAGCTTTCTTT. Translating gives CASSLDSGGEAFF.

The rearrangement uses TRBV29-1 and TRBJ2-2, with 7 positions matching TRBD1. This CDR3 comprises 14 residues. V trimming: 6 bases; J trimming: 2 bases; junction bases outside the gene matches: 6. Germline V gives CDR1 SQVTM, CDR2 ANQGSEA. The CDR3 DNA is TGCAGCGTGGATGACAGGGACAACACCGGGGAGCTGTTTTTT. Protein product: CSVDDRDNTGELFF.

This chain connects TRBV6-5 to TRBJ2-4, with D perhaps matching TRBD2 (5 bases). CDR1 is MNHEY, CDR2 SVGAGI, per germline. There are 16 residues in the CDR3. The V and J ends lost 4 bases and 1 base respectively, with 14 bases between them. The CDR3 sequence is CASSFGLSGAKNIQYF. The CDR3 region has the DNA TGTGCCAGCAGTTTCGGACTGTCCGGTGCCAAAAACATTCAGTACTTC.

In this sample, this clonotype turned up many times. The rearrangement joins TRBV5-1 to TRBJ2-2; D may correspond to TRBD1 or TRBD2 (5 bases each). The CDR3 totals 13 residues. CDR1 and CDR2 (germline): SGHRS, YFSETQ. The V end was cut by 7 bases, the J end by 1 base, with 8 bases between. The CDR3 DNA sequence: TGCGCCAGCGGAGGACAGAACACCGGGGAGCTGTTTTTT. Translated: CASGGQNTGELFF. The variable domain in full, completed from reference TRBV5-1 and TRBJ2-2, reads KAGVTQTPRYLIKTRGQQVTLSCSPISGHRSVSWYQQTPGQGLQFLFEYFSETQRNKGNFPGRFSGRQFSNSRSEMNVSTLELGDSALYLCASGGQNTGELFFGEGSRLTVL.

Only a few counts were recorded for this clonotype. The junction and the germline gene differ at one end; a read error may be behind it. V and J are TRBV24-1 and TRBJ2-1; D is possibly TRBD2 (6 bases). CDR1 and CDR2 from the germline V gene are KGHDR and SFDVKD. The CDR3 contains 17 residues. CDR3 loop: CATSDSFRRTTLNEQFF. The CDR3 DNA reads as TGTGCCACCAGTGATAGCTTCCGGAGGACTACCCTCAATGAGCAGTTCTTT.

This clonotype was picked up many times. The chain combines TRBV7-9 with TRBJ1-1; no reliable D call. Germline V CDR1 and CDR2: SEHNR, FQNEAQ (reference sequence). There are 16 residues in the CDR3. V was trimmed by 2 bases and J by 0 bases, leaving 13 bases between them. CDR3 nucleotides: TGTGCCAGCAGCTTAACGTCTTTGGGGATGAACACTGAAGCTTTCTTT. Protein product: CASSLTSLGMNTEAFF.

This clonotype was observed many times. The genes are TRBV28 and TRBJ2-1; unclear D gene. CDR1 and CDR2 from the germline V gene are MDHEN and SYDVKM. The V and J ends lost 8 bases and 6 bases respectively, with 17 bases between them. The CDR3 totals 14 residues. Here the CDR3 reads CASLGLYGSNEQFF. CDR3 nucleotides: TGTGCCAGCCTTGGTCTTTATGGTTCCAATGAGCAGTTCTTC.

This clonotype was picked up many times. This chain links TRBV20-1 with TRBJ2-3; 7 nucleotides line up with TRBD1. The trim removed 6 bases at V and 0 bases at J, leaving 6 bases unmatched. The CDR3 runs to 14 residues. CDR1 DFQATT and CDR2 SNEGSKA come from the germline V gene (reference sequence). The CDR3 sequence: CSAITGASTDTQYF. The DNA for the CDR3 is TGCAGTGCAATAACAGGGGCGAGCACAGATACGCAGTATTTT.

This clonotype was recorded a few times. This chain uses TRBV13 with TRBJ2-5; maybe TRBD1 (5 bases). Looked up from germline, CDR1 is PRHDT and CDR2 is FYEKMQ (reference sequence). The V and J ends lost 5 bases and 1 base respectively, with 11 bases between them. There are 14 residues in the CDR3. CDR3 DNA sequence: TGTGCCAGCAGCACCACAGGAGTCCAAGAGACCCAGTACTTC. It specifies CASSTTGVQETQYF. Using reference TRBV13 and TRBJ2-5 for the parts outside the CDR3, the full variable domain is AAGVIQSPRHLIKEKRETATLKCYPIPRHDTVYWYQQGPGQDPQFLISFYEKMQSDKGSIPDRFSAQQFSDYHSELNMSSLELGDSALYFCASSTTGVQETQYFGPGTRLLVL.